The present T cell receptor beta chain was sequenced within a study of T cells after yellow fever vaccination. Study in general: Any fraction with a low cell number was prepared using SMART-Seq v4 Ultra Low Input. General study findings and limits: Abundant clonotypes from the bulk population could contaminate FACS-sorted repertoires. CD4 and CD8 compartments shared a small share of clonotypes.

By 5'RACE template switching, TCR cDNA was produced, with a universal primer site and UMIs added in the process. Each CDR3 protein is one row after TCRdb ran MiXCR on the 5' RACE reads. Among roughly 310,000 distinct CDR3 sequences listed, roughly 9.4% were seen once. As for this clonotype: Its specificity is unknown.

The CDR3 covers 14 residues. Deletions cut 1 base from V and 3 bases from J, with 9 bases between. Germline V lookup: CDR1 SGHTA, CDR2 FQGNSA. The source is a man aged 18-30 years who received the YFV17D yellow fever vaccine. The gene calls are TRBV7-2 and TRBJ1-1, with unresolved D. The material sequenced was PBMCs, taken on the day of the first yellow fever vaccination. The CDR3, as DNA: TGTGCCAGCAGCTTAGGGGCAGACTACACTGAAGCTTTCTTT. Translating gives CASSLGADYTEAFF.